The 14 T cell receptor beta chains below were found in one sample sequenced in a study of T cells in narcolepsy. Only in-frame clones appear in the TCRdb table, and some are missing; sequencing was by immunoSEQ multiplex PCR. The sample records around 39,000 clones, roughly 84% being singletons. The sequenced material came from CD45RA- memory CD4+ T cells from PBMCs. The receptors shown here come from a human donor with narcolepsy.

This clone showed up just a few times. The rearrangement uses TRBV7-9 and TRBJ1-6; 7 positions match TRBD1. V shed 5 bases, J shed 7 bases, and the junction held 11 bases outside the gene matches. The germline V gene has CDR1 SEHNR and CDR2 FQNEAQ (reference sequence). There are 16 residues in the CDR3. In DNA form, the CDR3 reads TGTGCCAGCAGCCGGACAGGCGACTCTCCGAATTCACCCCTCCACTTT. Protein product: CASSRTGDSPNSPLHF.

This chain links TRBV30 with TRBJ2-5; 12 nucleotides match TRBD1. The J call is uncertain, as TRBJ2-7 better fits the DNA end. Germline V gives CDR1 GTSNPN, CDR2 SVGIG (reference sequence). The CDR3 extends over 17 amino acids. Here the CDR3 DNA reads TGTGCCTGGAGTGTATTAGACGGGACAGGGGGCGCCTACGAGCAGTACTTC. Translated, it gives CAWSVLDGTGGAYEQYF.

This clone was picked up a small number of times. The chain joins TRBV4-3 to TRBJ2-1; 12 bases align to TRBD2. The V segment lost 0 bases and the J segment 8 bases; nucleotides outside the gene matches: 14. The CDR3 contains 19 residues. The germline CDR1 and CDR2 sequences are LGHNA and YSLEER. The CDR3 bases are TGCGCCAGCAGCCAAGAATTCGGTCTAGCGGGGGGGCGGGGGGATGAGCAGTTCTTC. Its protein is CASSQEFGLAGGRGDEQFF.

A single count supports this clone. The J gene is TRBJ2-2, the V gene TRBV2; maybe TRBD2 (6 bases). Germline V gene lookup returns CDR1 SNHLY and CDR2 FYNNEI. The ends were cut back, 8 bases at V and 6 bases at J, with 25 bases in the middle. This CDR3 has 17 residues. CDR3 nucleotides: TGTGCCAGCCTTCACGTGGGGGGTGCGGTGTTGGCCGGGGAGCTGTTTTTT. Amino acids: CASLHVGGAVLAGELFF.

This chain joins TRBV27 and TRBJ1-2; 7 nucleotides agree with TRBD1. V gave up 6 bases and J gave up 0 bases; unmatched junction bases: 7. The CDR3 spans 15 residues. Germline values: CDR1 MNHEY, CDR2 SMNVEV (reference sequence). CDR3 DNA sequence: TGTGCCAGCAGACCTCTGGGACAGACTAACTATGGCTACACCTTC. Protein: CASRPLGQTNYGYTF.

V and J are TRBV19 and TRBJ2-3; 11 nucleotides agree with TRBD2. The J segment lost 1 base and the V segment lost 4 bases, leaving 4 bases of the junction unmatched. The CDR3 has 16 residues. Germline assignment: CDR1 LNHDA and CDR2 SQIVND (reference sequence). The CDR3 coding sequence is TGTGCCAGTAGTACCTTGACTAGCGGGGGCACAGATACGCAGTATTTT. Its translation: CASSTLTSGGTDTQYF.

The genes are TRBV20-1 and TRBJ2-3; D may be TRBD1 (6 bases). CDR1 is DFQATT, CDR2 SNEGSKA, per germline (reference sequence). The ends were cut back, 8 bases at V and 8 bases at J, with 14 bases in the middle. CDR3 length: 11 residues. The CDR3 coding sequence is TGCAGTAACCTACAGGGACGTACGCAGTATTTT. Amino acids: CSNLQGRTQYF.

V is TRBV7-2 and J is TRBJ1-5; D unresolved. This CDR3 is 13 amino acids long. Trimming cost V 3 bases and J 5 bases, with 8 bases left between them. Germline V gives CDR1 SGHTA, CDR2 FQGNSA. CDR3 sequence: CASSFSQDQPQHF. The CDR3 region has the DNA TGTGCCAGCAGCTTCTCCCAAGATCAGCCCCAGCATTTT.

The genes are TRBV18 and TRBJ1-6; 9 bases match TRBD1. The CDR3 extends over 15 amino acids. Germline lookup yields CDR1 KGHSH and CDR2 LQKENI. Unmatched junction bases numbered 5, after V lost 1 base and J lost 10 bases. CDR3 DNA: TGTGCCAGCTCACCACGGGGGACAGGGAACTCACCCCTCCACTTT. Its protein is CASSPRGTGNSPLHF.

This chain links TRBV2 with TRBJ2-3; 7 bases match TRBD2. In germline, CDR1 is SNHLY, CDR2 FYNNEI. The CDR3 covers 15 residues. Unmatched junction bases numbered 10, after V lost 6 bases and J lost 4 bases. CDR3 protein: CASSYGGGSPDTQYF. CDR3 in DNA: TGTGCCAGCAGCTATGGGGGGGGTTCCCCAGATACGCAGTATTTT.

The gene calls are TRBV2 and TRBJ1-4; perhaps TRBD1 as D (6 bases). CDR1 is SNHLY and CDR2 is FYNNEI in the germline V gene. Trimming removed 0 bases at V and 7 bases at J, with 18 bases between. This CDR3 contains 17 residues. The CDR3 coding sequence is TGTGCCAGCAGTGAAGCGACTTTCAGGGGAAGAGGTGAAAAACTGTTTTTT. It translates to CASSEATFRGRGEKLFF.

This chain links TRBV11-1 with TRBJ2-5, with D possibly TRBD2 on 5 matching bases. CDR1 and CDR2 (germline): SGHAT, FQDESV (reference sequence). V was pared by 7 bases and J by 5 bases, with 14 bases between. There are 13 residues in the CDR3. Written as DNA, the CDR3 is TGTGCCAGCACCCGGGATTTAGCGGAGACCCAGTACTTC. This translates into CASTRDLAETQYF.

This chain links TRBV15 with TRBJ2-5, with D perhaps TRBD2 (6 bases). CDR1 and CDR2 (germline): LNHNV, YYDKDF (reference sequence). Trimming shortened V by 3 bases and J by 2 bases, and 10 bases separated the two germline ends. The CDR3 runs to 14 residues. This CDR3 reads CATSSSGRQETQYF. The DNA for the CDR3 is TGTGCCACCAGCAGTTCCGGGAGACAAGAGACCCAGTACTTC.

The chain links TRBV5-4 to TRBJ1-2, with D tentatively TRBD1 (6 bases). The V end lost 1 base, the J end lost 4 bases, and 11 bases lay between the germline ends. CDR1 is SGHNT, CDR2 YYREEE, per germline (reference sequence). This CDR3 has 14 amino acids. The chain's CDR3 is CASSLQGQVYGYTF. The CDR3 nucleotides are TGTGCCAGCAGCTTGCAGGGGCAGGTCTATGGCTACACCTTC.